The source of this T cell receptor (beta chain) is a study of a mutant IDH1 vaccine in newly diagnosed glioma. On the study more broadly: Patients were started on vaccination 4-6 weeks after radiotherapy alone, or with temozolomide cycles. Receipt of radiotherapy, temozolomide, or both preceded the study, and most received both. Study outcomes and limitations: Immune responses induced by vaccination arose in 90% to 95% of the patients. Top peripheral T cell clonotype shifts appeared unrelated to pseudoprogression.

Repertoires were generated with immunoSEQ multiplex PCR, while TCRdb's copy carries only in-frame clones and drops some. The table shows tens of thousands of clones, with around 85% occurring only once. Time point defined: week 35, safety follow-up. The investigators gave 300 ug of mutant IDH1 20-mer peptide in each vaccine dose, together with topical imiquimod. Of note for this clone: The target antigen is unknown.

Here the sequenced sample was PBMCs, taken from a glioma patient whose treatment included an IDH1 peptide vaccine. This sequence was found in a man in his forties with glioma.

CDR3 residues: CASSVPGLLPDTQYF. CDR3 coding DNA: TGTGCCAGCAGCGTGCCGGGACTCCTCCCAGATACGCAGTATTTT. V gene TRBV6-4 combines with J gene TRBJ2-3; the D gene is possibly TRBD2 (6 bases). Germline loops: CDR1 MRHNA, CDR2 SNTAGT. Trimming took off 6 bases at V and 4 bases at J, with 17 bases between the two ends. The CDR3 consists of 15 residues.